A selection of T cell receptor beta chains follows, all from one sample in a study of T cells in localized non-small cell lung cancer. Produced via immunoSEQ multiplex PCR; TCRdb's table is partial and in-frame only. In the table there are 60,000 or so clones, 81% of which are singletons. The sequencing used PBMCs, collected before any cancer treatment. The receptor set was obtained from a man aged 35 to 70 with stage II lung adenocarcinoma. The CDR3 runs from the conserved cysteine through the conserved F or W. The D gene is left open where the match is weak. For some rows the clone size is stated as once, few or many, or as a class when expanded; others skip it.

D gene	V gene	J gene	clone size	CDR3 protein	CDR3 DNA
TRBD1	TRBV5-6	TRBJ1-1	.	CASSRDRALYEAFF	TGTGCCAGCAGCCGGGACAGGGCTTTATATGAAGCTTTCTTT
.	TRBV7-9	TRBJ2-7	.	CASSSYSYEQYF	TGTGCCAGCAGCTCCTACTCCTACGAGCAGTACTTC
.	TRBV19	TRBJ1-2	few	CASSPTGGGGYTF	TGTGCCAGTAGCCCCACGGGGGGTGGAGGCTACACCTTC
TRBD1	TRBV29-1	TRBJ1-2	.	CSVSNQGGLDGYTF	TGCAGCGTTTCTAATCAGGGGGGGCTCGATGGCTACACCTTC
.	TRBV5-1	TRBJ1-3	.	CASSPQEPSGNTIYF	TGCGCCAGCAGCCCACAGGAGCCCTCTGGAAACACCATATATTTT
.	TRBV5-1	TRBJ2-3	.	CASSDTDTQYF	TGCGCCAGCAGCGACACAGATACGCAGTATTTT
TRBD1	TRBV30	TRBJ1-5	.	CAWSPTGANNQPQHF	TGTGCCTGGAGCCCGACAGGGGCTAACAATCAGCCCCAGCATTTT
.	TRBV4-1	TRBJ1-5	.	CASSQVKGSQPQHF	TGCGCCAGCAGCCAAGTAAAAGGGAGTCAGCCCCAGCATTTT
TRBD2	TRBV15	TRBJ2-1	few	CATSRDGPSGDNEQFF	TGTGCCACCAGCAGAGATGGGCCTAGCGGGGACAATGAGCAGTTCTTC
.	TRBV30	TRBJ2-7	.	CAWSLQGLYEQYF	TGTGCCTGGAGTCTACAGGGCCTCTACGAGCAGTACTTC
.	TRBV5-6	TRBJ2-1	.	CASSLGSAYNEQFF	TGTGCCAGCAGCTTAGGGTCCGCCTACAATGAGCAGTTCTTC
.	TRBV9	TRBJ2-5	.	CASSVALRDGQETQYF	TGTGCCAGCAGCGTAGCCCTTCGTGACGGGCAAGAGACCCAGTACTTC
TRBD2	TRBV7-9	TRBJ2-7	.	CASSIGGTPGLADEQYF	TGTGCCAGCAGCATAGGGGGGACACCGGGACTAGCCGACGAGCAGTACTTC
.	TRBV30	TRBJ2-2	.	CACSGDSNTGELFF	TGTGCCTGTTCAGGGGACTCGAACACCGGGGAGCTGTTTTTT
TRBD2	TRBV7-2	TRBJ2-1	.	CASSLVAASGRGNEQFF	TGTGCCAGCAGCTTAGTAGCGGCCAGCGGGAGAGGCAATGAGCAGTTCTTC
TRBD1	TRBV10-1	TRBJ1-3	.	CASSTGVGNTIYF	TGCGCCAGCAGTACAGGGGTCGGAAACACCATATATTTT
TRBD1	TRBV6-4	TRBJ1-1	.	CASRLGQGETEAFF	TGTGCCAGCAGACTGGGACAGGGAGAGACTGAAGCTTTCTTT
.	TRBV28	TRBJ2-3	.	CASGELDTQYF	TGTGCCAGCGGAGAGCTAGATACGCAGTATTTT
.	TRBV5-1	TRBJ1-5	.	CASSPSLGVGQPQHF	TGCGCCAGCAGCCCCTCCTTAGGCGTGGGTCAGCCCCAGCATTTT
.	TRBV12-5	TRBJ2-2	.	CASAPSGRANTGELFF	TGTGCTAGTGCCCCCTCGGGGCGAGCGAACACCGGGGAGCTGTTTTTT
.	TRBV6-5	TRBJ1-2	few	CASSTGSGNGYTF	TGTGCCAGCAGTACCGGATCAGGGAATGGCTACACCTTC
TRBD2	TRBV4-2	TRBJ2-7	.	CASGAGTSGRARGYEQYF	TGTGCCAGCGGTGCCGGGACTAGCGGGAGGGCACGAGGGTACGAGCAGTACTTC
.	TRBV12-5	TRBJ1-2	.	CASGSKNPGHLANYGYTF	TGTGCTAGTGGTTCCAAAAACCCGGGACACCTGGCTAACTATGGCTACACCTTC
TRBD2	TRBV28	TRBJ2-1	.	CASLSGSSYNEQFF	TGTGCCAGCCTCAGCGGGAGCTCCTACAATGAGCAGTTCTTC
.	TRBV30	TRBJ1-5	once	CAWSVQGALNQPQHF	TGTGCCTGGAGTGTACAGGGAGCCCTCAATCAGCCCCAGCATTTT
.	TRBV6-5	TRBJ1-1	.	CASRDRTKSFF	TGTGCCAGCAGGGACCGGACCAAGTCTTTCTTT
.	TRBV29-1	TRBJ2-3	.	CSVEVGRIADTQYF	TGCAGCGTTGAAGTCGGCAGGATCGCAGATACGCAGTATTTT
TRBD1	TRBV29-1	TRBJ1-2	.	CSVLDRRTANYGYTF	TGCAGCGTCCTGGACAGGAGGACGGCTAACTATGGCTACACCTTC
.	TRBV9	TRBJ2-3	.	CASSQWQARTDTQYF	TGTGCCAGCAGCCAATGGCAAGCCCGGACAGATACGCAGTATTTT
.	TRBV9	TRBJ2-3	.	CASSVSGHPTDTQYF	TGTGCCAGCAGCGTAAGTGGACACCCCACAGATACGCAGTATTTT
TRBD2	TRBV7-9	TRBJ2-3	.	CASSPTSGSTDTQYF	TGTGCCAGCAGCCCAACTAGCGGGAGTACAGATACGCAGTATTTT
TRBD1	TRBV7-3	TRBJ2-2	once	CASSLGQVNTGELFF	TGTGCCAGCAGCTTGGGACAGGTGAACACCGGGGAGCTGTTTTTT
.	TRBV5-4	TRBJ2-6	.	CASSLPGLFSGANVLTF	TGTGCCAGCAGCTTGCCAGGACTATTCTCTGGGGCCAACGTCCTGACTTTC
.	TRBV6-1	TRBJ2-7	.	CASRISGSEQYF	TGTGCCAGCAGAATATCAGGTTCCGAGCAGTACTTC
.	TRBV4-3	TRBJ2-1	.	CASSPQGSGYEQFF	TGCGCCAGCAGCCCTCAAGGTTCGGGGTACGAGCAGTTCTTC
TRBD2	TRBV18	TRBJ2-7	.	CATAGTSLVYEQYF	TGTGCCACCGCCGGGACTAGTTTAGTCTACGAGCAGTACTTC
.	TRBV2	TRBJ2-3	.	CASRGGQGADTQYF	TGTGCCAGCAGGGGTGGGCAGGGAGCAGATACGCAGTATTTT
.	TRBV18	TRBJ2-7	.	CASSPQGRSYEQYF	TGTGCCAGCTCACCGCAGGGTAGGTCCTACGAGCAGTACTTC
.	TRBV6-5	TRBJ1-3	.	CASSYSPGNTIYF	TGTGCCAGCAGTTACTCCCCCGGAAACACCATATATTTT
TRBD1	TRBV10-2	TRBJ2-2	.	CASRGTANTGELFF	TGCGCCAGCAGGGGGACAGCGAACACCGGGGAGCTGTTTTTT
.	TRBV9	TRBJ2-5	.	CASSVDQETQYF	TGTGCCAGCAGCGTCGATCAAGAGACCCAGTACTTC
.	TRBV6-1	TRBJ2-7	few	CASSVGTGWEQYF	TGTGCCAGCAGTGTAGGGACCGGGTGGGAGCAGTACTTC
.	TRBV18	TRBJ2-1	.	CASSPPGTRDNEQFF	TGTGCCAGCTCCCCCCCGGGAACCCGTGACAATGAGCAGTTCTTC
TRBD1	TRBV13	TRBJ2-2	.	CASSLIDSDRGKEIGELFF	TGTGCCAGCAGCTTAATAGACTCTGACAGGGGAAAAGAAATCGGGGAGCTGTTTTTT
.	TRBV27	TRBJ1-2	.	CATRLGKHGYTF	TGTGCCACCCGGTTGGGGAAACATGGCTACACCTTC
TRBD2	TRBV5-1	TRBJ2-1	once	CASSYTSGTYNEQFF	TGCGCCAGCAGCTATACTAGCGGTACCTACAATGAGCAGTTCTTC
.	TRBV18	TRBJ2-1	.	CASSPPSSSLYNEQFF	TGTGCCAGCTCACCACCGAGTAGCAGCCTCTACAATGAGCAGTTCTTC
TRBD1	TRBV2	TRBJ2-1	.	CASSRDRSYNEQFF	TGTGCCAGCAGTCGGGACAGGTCGTACAATGAGCAGTTCTTC
.	TRBV19	TRBJ1-3	.	CASSLDRRRSGNTIYF	TGTGCCAGTAGTCTTGACAGACGAAGGTCTGGAAACACCATATATTTT
TRBD1	TRBV7-6	TRBJ1-2	.	CASSPTGNYGYTF	TGTGCCAGCAGCCCGACAGGGAACTATGGCTACACCTTC
TRBD1	TRBV19	TRBJ1-2	.	CASSIEPGQGNYGYTF	TGTGCCAGTAGTATAGAGCCGGGACAGGGGAACTATGGCTACACCTTC
.	TRBV15	TRBJ2-7	.	CATSREGGYRGEQYF	TGTGCCACCAGCAGAGAGGGGGGATACAGGGGCGAGCAGTACTTC
TRBD1	TRBV2	TRBJ2-3	.	CASSDRGRTDTQYF	TGTGCCAGCAGTGATAGGGGGCGAACAGATACGCAGTATTTT
.	TRBV19	TRBJ1-5	.	CASSIDSNSPQHF	TGTGCCAGTAGTATAGATTCCAATTCCCCCCAGCATTTT
.	TRBV4-2	TRBJ2-1	.	CASSHPDAPVHEQFF	TGTGCCAGCAGCCACCCTGACGCCCCCGTACATGAGCAGTTCTTC
.	TRBV15	TRBJ2-4	.	CATSRDRAGLGSKNIQYF	TGTGCCACCAGCAGAGATAGGGCAGGGCTGGGGTCCAAAAACATTCAGTACTTC
.	TRBV18	TRBJ1-1	.	CASSPGGQMNTEAFF	TGTGCCAGCTCACCAGGGGGCCAGATGAACACTGAAGCTTTCTTT
TRBD2	TRBV28	TRBJ2-1	.	CASSSLAGGMEEQFF	TGTGCCAGCAGTTCACTAGCGGGTGGAATGGAGGAGCAGTTCTTC
TRBD2	TRBV7-9	TRBJ2-1	.	CASSWTKREGRRNEQFF	TGTGCCAGCAGCTGGACGAAGCGGGAGGGCCGTCGCAATGAGCAGTTCTTC
.	TRBV19	TRBJ1-5	once	CASSRGGPNQPQHF	TGTGCCAGTAGCCGGGGAGGGCCCAATCAGCCCCAGCATTTT